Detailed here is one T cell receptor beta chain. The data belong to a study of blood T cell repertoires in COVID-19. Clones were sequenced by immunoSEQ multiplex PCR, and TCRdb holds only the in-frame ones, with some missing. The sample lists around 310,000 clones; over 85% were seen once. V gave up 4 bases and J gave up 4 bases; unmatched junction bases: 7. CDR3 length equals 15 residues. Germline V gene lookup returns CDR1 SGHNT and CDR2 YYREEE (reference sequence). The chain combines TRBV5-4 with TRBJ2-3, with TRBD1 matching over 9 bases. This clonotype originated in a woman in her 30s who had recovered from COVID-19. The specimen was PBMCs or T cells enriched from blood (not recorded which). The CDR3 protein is CASSPTGGGADTQYF. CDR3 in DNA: TGTGCCAGCAGCCCGACAGGGGGTGGGGCAGATACGCAGTATTTT.